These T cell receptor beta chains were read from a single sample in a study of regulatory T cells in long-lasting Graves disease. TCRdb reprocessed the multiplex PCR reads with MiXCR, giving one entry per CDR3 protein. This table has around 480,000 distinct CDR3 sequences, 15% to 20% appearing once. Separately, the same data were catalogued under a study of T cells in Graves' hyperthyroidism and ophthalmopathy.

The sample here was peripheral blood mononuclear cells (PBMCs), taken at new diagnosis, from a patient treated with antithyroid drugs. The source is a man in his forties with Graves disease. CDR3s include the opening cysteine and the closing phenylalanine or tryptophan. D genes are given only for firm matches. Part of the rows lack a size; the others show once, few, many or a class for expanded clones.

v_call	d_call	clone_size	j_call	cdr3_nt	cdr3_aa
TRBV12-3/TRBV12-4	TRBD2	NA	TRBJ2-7	TGTGCCAGCACCCAATTAGGACTAGCGGGCGAGTTCTACGAGCAGTACTTC	CASTQLGLAGEFYEQYF
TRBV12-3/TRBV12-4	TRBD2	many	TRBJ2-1	TGTGCCAGCAGTTTACACGTTAGCGGGGGATACAATGAGCAGTTCTTC	CASSLHVSGGYNEQFF
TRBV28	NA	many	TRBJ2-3	TGTGCCAGCAGTTTCCCTACGCGGGGGCAGACGTCGGATACGCAGTATTTT	CASSFPTRGQTSDTQYF
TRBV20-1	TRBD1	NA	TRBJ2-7	TGCAGTGCTAGAGATAGAGGGACAGGGACCGAGCAGTACTTC	CSARDRGTGTEQYF
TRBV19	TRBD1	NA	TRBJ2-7	TGTGCCAGTAGTATTGCGCGGACAGGGGCGTCTGAGCAGTACTTC	CASSIARTGASEQYF
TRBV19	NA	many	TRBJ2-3	TGTGCCAGTAGTTCCCGTGGGGCGAATACGCAGTATTTT	CASSSRGANTQYF
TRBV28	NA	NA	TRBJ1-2	TGTGCCGGAAGGGGATCCGCGGGTACCGGGGGCAGGGGCTACACCTTC	CAGRGSAGTGGRGYTF
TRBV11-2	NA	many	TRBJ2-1	TGTGCCAGCAGCTTTATCTTCGAGCAGTTCTTC	CASSFIFEQFF
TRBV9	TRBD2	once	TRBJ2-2	TGTGCCAGCAGTGTAGCGGGACCTGACACGAACACCGGGGAGCTGTTTTTT	CASSVAGPDTNTGELFF
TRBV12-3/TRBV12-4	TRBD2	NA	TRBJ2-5	TGTGCCAGCACCCTGGGAGGGGAAGAGACCCAGTACTTC	CASTLGGEETQYF
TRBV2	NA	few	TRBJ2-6	TGTGCCAGCCACGAGGGGATGGCCCCCCCCTCTGGGGCCAACGTCCTGACTTTC	CASHEGMAPPSGANVLTF
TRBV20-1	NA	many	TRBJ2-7	TGCAGTGCTAGGCGGACGGCTAACTACGAGCAGTACTTC	CSARRTANYEQYF
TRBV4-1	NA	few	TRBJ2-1	TGCGCCAGCAGCCAATTGCGAGGGGGTGAGCAGTTCTTC	CASSQLRGGEQFF
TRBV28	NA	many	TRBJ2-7	TGTGCCAGCACCCTGAGAGGGACGGACTACGAGCAGTACTTC	CASTLRGTDYEQYF
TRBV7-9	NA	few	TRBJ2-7	TGTGCCAGCAGCTTAACGGGACTCAGAACAACCTACGAGCAGTACTTC	CASSLTGLRTTYEQYF
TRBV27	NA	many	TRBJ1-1	TGTGCCAGCAGTTTATTGGCAGGGCCGACTTTCTTT	CASSLLAGPTFF
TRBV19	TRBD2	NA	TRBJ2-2	TGTGCCAGTAGTACGAGACTAGCGGGAGGAACCGGGGAGCTGTTTTTT	CASSTRLAGGTGELFF
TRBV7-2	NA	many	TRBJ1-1	TGTGCCAGCAGCTTAAGTGTGGGGAACACTGAAGCTTTCTTT	CASSLSVGNTEAFF